The 21 T cell receptor beta chains in this list originate from one sample, sequenced in a study of T cells in localized non-small cell lung cancer. Profiling relied on immunoSEQ multiplex PCR, and the TCRdb table lists in-frame clones only, not all of them. The sample consists of about 52,000 clones, about 88% of them appearing once. Sequencing used PBMCs, obtained before any cancer treatment. These receptors came from a female donor with stage II lung adenocarcinoma.

The CDR3 DNA reads TGTGCCAGCAGATGCGGGACAGGGAATGAGCAGTTCTTC. Protein sequence: CASRCGTGNEQFF. The rearrangement uses TRBV21-1 and TRBJ2-1; the tabulated D call, TRBD1, remains unverified against the DNA. TRBV21-1 is deemed a pseudogene. The CDR3 is 13 amino acids.

As for this clone: One end of the junction fails to match germline, which may point to a read error. The chain uses TRBV5-1 and TRBJ1-2, with unresolved D. Germline CDR1 reads SGHRS; CDR2 reads YFSETQ. The length of the CDR3 is 13 residues. The CDR3 coding sequence is TGTGCCAGCAGCTATGGGCAGGAGGACCCCTACACCTTC. Translating it yields CASSYGQEDPYTF.

This chain joins TRBV11-3 and TRBJ1-2; D gene uncertain. With 4 bases removed from V and 0 bases from J, the gap between germline ends came to 24 bases. Germline assignment: CDR1 SGHNT and CDR2 YENEEA. This CDR3 is built from 19 residues. DNA for the CDR3: TGTGCCAGCAGCTCGCCCGCAACCCCAAGTTGTACCCCTAACTATGGCTACACCTTC. Translation gives CASSSPATPSCTPNYGYTF.

The chain is built from TRBV5-4 and TRBJ2-5, with D tentatively TRBD1 or TRBD2 (5 bases each). V was clipped by 0 bases and J by 4 bases, with 13 bases between them. In germline, CDR1 is SGHNT, CDR2 YYREEE (reference sequence). The CDR3 consists of 15 residues. The CDR3 sequence: CASSLGGGSGETQYF. DNA of the CDR3: TGTGCCAGCAGCTTGGGTGGGGGTTCAGGAGAGACCCAGTACTTC.

The rearrangement links TRBV9 to TRBJ1-1, with D uncertain. Germline CDR1 is SGDLS and CDR2 is YYNGEE. V was pared by 3 bases and J by 1 base, with 13 bases between. The CDR3 runs to 15 residues. CDR3 in DNA: TGTGCCAGCAGCGCGAGTTTTCTGGGGAACACTGAAGCTTTCTTT. Protein: CASSASFLGNTEAFF.

This clone has just a few counts. The gene calls are TRBV30 and TRBJ1-1; TRBD1 is a possible D gene (5 bases). Trimming removed 5 bases from V and 1 base from J, with 5 bases in between. CDR1 and CDR2 (germline): GTSNPN, SVGIG (reference sequence). There are 11 residues in the CDR3. The CDR3 loop is CAWGQNTEAFF. CDR3 nucleotides: TGTGCCTGGGGACAGAACACTGAAGCTTTCTTT. Filled out from reference TRBV30 and TRBJ1-1, the complete variable domain reads SQTIHQWPATLVQPVGSPLSLECTVEGTSNPNLYWYRQAAGRGLQLLFYSVGIGQISSEVPQNLSASRPQDRQFILSSKKLLLSDSGFYLCAWGQNTEAFFGQGTRLTVV.

This chain uses TRBV14 with TRBJ2-7, with D possibly matching TRBD1 (6 bases). The V and J ends lost 2 bases and 13 bases respectively, with 15 bases between them. CDR3 length: 12 residues. Germline CDR1 reads SGHDN; CDR2 reads FVKESK. As DNA, the CDR3 is TGTGCCAGCAGCCAACCCGACAGGTTCCAATACTTC. This sequence encodes CASSQPDRFQYF.

Only a few counts were recorded for this clone. This sequence joins TRBV19 and TRBJ1-1, with D perhaps TRBD1 (6 bases). The CDR3 extends over 14 amino acids. Germline CDR1 reads LNHDA; CDR2 reads SQIVND (reference sequence). Deletions cut 3 bases from V and 7 bases from J, with 15 bases between. As DNA, the CDR3 is TGTGCCAGTAGTATCACCAGGGGATTGAATGAAGCTTTCTTT. Translation gives CASSITRGLNEAFF.

The chain couples TRBV7-3 to TRBJ1-1; 7 positions match TRBD1. V trimming: 5 bases; J trimming: 1 base; junction bases outside the gene matches: 1. Germline V gene data show CDR1 as SGHTA and CDR2 as FQGTGA. The CDR3 contains 13 residues. In DNA, the CDR3 is TGTGCCAGCAGCCGACAGGGGAACACTGAAGCTTTCTTT. This encodes CASSRQGNTEAFF.

This clone showed up just once. The chain links TRBV5-4 to TRBJ2-6; the D gene could be TRBD1 or TRBD2 (5 bases each). V shed 0 bases and J shed 4 bases, with 8 bases lying between them. Per the germline V gene, CDR1 is SGHNT and CDR2 is YYREEE (reference sequence). The CDR3 runs to 15 residues. CDR3 sequence reads: CASSLEGRGANVLTF. The CDR3 DNA sequence: TGTGCCAGCAGCTTGGAGGGGAGAGGGGCCAACGTCCTGACTTTC.

CDR3 in amino acids: CASSDSGGDPDTQYF. CDR3 DNA sequence: TGTGCCAGCAGCGATAGCGGGGGGGACCCAGATACGCAGTATTTT. The rearrangement uses TRBV9 and TRBJ2-3; 11 bases map to TRBD2. The CDR3 contains 15 residues. J lost 4 bases, V lost 3 bases, and 4 bases had no gene match. CDR1 SGDLS and CDR2 YYNGEE come from the germline V gene.

This chain links TRBV5-6 with TRBJ1-5; the match to TRBD1 covers 7 bases. Germline assignment: CDR1 SGHDT and CDR2 YYEEEE. This CDR3 contains 14 residues. The trim removed 3 bases at V and 6 bases at J, leaving 6 bases unmatched. The CDR3 protein is CASSSDRVGQPQHF. The CDR3 DNA follows: TGTGCCAGCAGCTCCGACAGGGTGGGTCAGCCCCAGCATTTT.

The gene calls are TRBV5-1 and TRBJ2-1; D is unresolved. Trimming left V 0 bases short and J 0 bases short, with 10 bases between. From germline, CDR1 is SGHRS and CDR2 YFSETQ. The CDR3 extends over 16 amino acids. Here the CDR3 DNA reads TGCGCCAGCAGCTTGGATAGAGTGAGCTCCTACAATGAGCAGTTCTTC. This encodes CASSLDRVSSYNEQFF.

This rearrangement joins TRBV5-1 to TRBJ2-3; 7 nucleotides agree with TRBD2. Germline V gene data show CDR1 as SGHRS and CDR2 as YFSETQ. V lost 4 bases to trimming and J lost 4 bases; unmatched junction nucleotides: 12. This CDR3 contains 16 residues. The CDR3 DNA reads TGCGCCAGCAGCCCTGGCGGGGGAGGTCGCCCAGATACGCAGTATTTT. It translates to CASSPGGGGRPDTQYF.

The chain links TRBV5-1 to TRBJ2-1, with TRBD2 identical over 9 bases. The CDR3 runs 15 residues. V shed 0 bases and J 4 bases; nucleotides not matched to a gene: 2. The V gene's germline CDR1 is SGHRS and CDR2 YFSETQ. In DNA, the CDR3 is TGCGCCAGCAGCTTGGCTAGCGGGGTTTACAATGAGCAGTTCTTC. Translated, it gives CASSLASGVYNEQFF.

The chain has TRBV7-8 and TRBJ1-2; D perhaps matches TRBD1 (5 bases). This CDR3 has 16 amino acids. In germline, CDR1 is SGHVS, CDR2 FQNEAQ. V lost 1 base to trimming and J lost 0 bases, with 12 bases between them. This CDR3 reads CASSLGPGGANYGYTF. The CDR3 DNA reads TGTGCCAGCAGCTTAGGGCCGGGGGGAGCTAACTATGGCTACACCTTC. Using reference TRBV7-8 and TRBJ1-2 for the parts outside the CDR3, the full variable domain is GAGVSQSPRYKVAKRGQDVALRCDPISGHVSLFWYQQALGQGPEFLTYFQNEAQLDKSGLPSDRFFAERPEGSVSTLKIQRTQQEDSAVYLCASSLGPGGANYGYTFGSGTRLTVV.

CDR3 nucleotides: TGTGCCAGCACCACAGGGGTCGGGCCTGGCTACACCTTC. This encodes CASTTGVGPGYTF. The chain recombines TRBV2 with TRBJ1-2, with 7 nucleotides matching TRBD1. V lost 7 bases, J lost 7 bases, and 9 bases stayed unmatched. CDR3 length: 13 residues. CDR1 and CDR2 (germline): SNHLY, FYNNEI.

This clone was detected a few times. The chain joins TRBV7-9 to TRBJ2-1, with 9 nucleotides matching TRBD1. After removal of 5 bases from V and 4 bases from J, the junction contained 6 bases not matched to a gene. This CDR3 contains 15 residues. Germline CDR1 is SEHNR and CDR2 is FQNEAQ (reference sequence). CDR3 protein: CASSPRTGDYNEQFF. In DNA, the CDR3 is TGTGCCAGCAGCCCGAGGACAGGGGATTACAATGAGCAGTTCTTC.

The chain couples TRBV5-4 to TRBJ2-1, with a possible D match to TRBD1 (7 bases). The CDR3 runs to 17 residues. CDR1 and CDR2 (germline): SGHNT, YYREEE (reference sequence). V gave up 0 bases and J gave up 2 bases, with 15 bases separating them. CDR3 coding DNA: TGTGCCAGCAGCTTGGGCTACAGGGGAGGAGCCTACAATGAGCAGTTCTTC. This translates into CASSLGYRGGAYNEQFF.

The chain carries TRBV25-1 and TRBJ1-1; D gene uncertain. Looked up from germline, CDR1 is MGHDK and CDR2 is SYGVNS. Trimming took off 3 bases at V and 1 base at J, with 9 bases between the two ends. CDR3 size: 14 residues. The CDR3 spells CASSDPAANTEAFF. The CDR3 DNA sequence: TGTGCCAGCAGTGACCCCGCTGCGAACACTGAAGCTTTCTTT. Full variable domain (missing parts from reference TRBV25-1 and TRBJ1-1): EADIYQTPRYLVIGTGKKITLECSQTMGHDKMYWYQQDPGMELHLIHYSYGVNSTEKGDLSSESTVSRIRTEHFPLTLESARPSHTSQYLCASSDPAANTEAFFGQGTRLTVV.

This clone was seen only once. For the CDR3, the DNA is TGCGCCAGCAGCTTCCTGGGGGGTTCGGCAGAGACCCAGTACTTC. Translating it yields CASSFLGGSAETQYF. The gene calls are TRBV5-1 and TRBJ2-5; TRBD2 is a possible D gene (6 bases). The germline V and J ends were trimmed by 2 bases and 4 bases, with 15 bases remaining between them. The CDR3 spans 15 residues. Germline lookup yields CDR1 SGHRS and CDR2 YFSETQ.